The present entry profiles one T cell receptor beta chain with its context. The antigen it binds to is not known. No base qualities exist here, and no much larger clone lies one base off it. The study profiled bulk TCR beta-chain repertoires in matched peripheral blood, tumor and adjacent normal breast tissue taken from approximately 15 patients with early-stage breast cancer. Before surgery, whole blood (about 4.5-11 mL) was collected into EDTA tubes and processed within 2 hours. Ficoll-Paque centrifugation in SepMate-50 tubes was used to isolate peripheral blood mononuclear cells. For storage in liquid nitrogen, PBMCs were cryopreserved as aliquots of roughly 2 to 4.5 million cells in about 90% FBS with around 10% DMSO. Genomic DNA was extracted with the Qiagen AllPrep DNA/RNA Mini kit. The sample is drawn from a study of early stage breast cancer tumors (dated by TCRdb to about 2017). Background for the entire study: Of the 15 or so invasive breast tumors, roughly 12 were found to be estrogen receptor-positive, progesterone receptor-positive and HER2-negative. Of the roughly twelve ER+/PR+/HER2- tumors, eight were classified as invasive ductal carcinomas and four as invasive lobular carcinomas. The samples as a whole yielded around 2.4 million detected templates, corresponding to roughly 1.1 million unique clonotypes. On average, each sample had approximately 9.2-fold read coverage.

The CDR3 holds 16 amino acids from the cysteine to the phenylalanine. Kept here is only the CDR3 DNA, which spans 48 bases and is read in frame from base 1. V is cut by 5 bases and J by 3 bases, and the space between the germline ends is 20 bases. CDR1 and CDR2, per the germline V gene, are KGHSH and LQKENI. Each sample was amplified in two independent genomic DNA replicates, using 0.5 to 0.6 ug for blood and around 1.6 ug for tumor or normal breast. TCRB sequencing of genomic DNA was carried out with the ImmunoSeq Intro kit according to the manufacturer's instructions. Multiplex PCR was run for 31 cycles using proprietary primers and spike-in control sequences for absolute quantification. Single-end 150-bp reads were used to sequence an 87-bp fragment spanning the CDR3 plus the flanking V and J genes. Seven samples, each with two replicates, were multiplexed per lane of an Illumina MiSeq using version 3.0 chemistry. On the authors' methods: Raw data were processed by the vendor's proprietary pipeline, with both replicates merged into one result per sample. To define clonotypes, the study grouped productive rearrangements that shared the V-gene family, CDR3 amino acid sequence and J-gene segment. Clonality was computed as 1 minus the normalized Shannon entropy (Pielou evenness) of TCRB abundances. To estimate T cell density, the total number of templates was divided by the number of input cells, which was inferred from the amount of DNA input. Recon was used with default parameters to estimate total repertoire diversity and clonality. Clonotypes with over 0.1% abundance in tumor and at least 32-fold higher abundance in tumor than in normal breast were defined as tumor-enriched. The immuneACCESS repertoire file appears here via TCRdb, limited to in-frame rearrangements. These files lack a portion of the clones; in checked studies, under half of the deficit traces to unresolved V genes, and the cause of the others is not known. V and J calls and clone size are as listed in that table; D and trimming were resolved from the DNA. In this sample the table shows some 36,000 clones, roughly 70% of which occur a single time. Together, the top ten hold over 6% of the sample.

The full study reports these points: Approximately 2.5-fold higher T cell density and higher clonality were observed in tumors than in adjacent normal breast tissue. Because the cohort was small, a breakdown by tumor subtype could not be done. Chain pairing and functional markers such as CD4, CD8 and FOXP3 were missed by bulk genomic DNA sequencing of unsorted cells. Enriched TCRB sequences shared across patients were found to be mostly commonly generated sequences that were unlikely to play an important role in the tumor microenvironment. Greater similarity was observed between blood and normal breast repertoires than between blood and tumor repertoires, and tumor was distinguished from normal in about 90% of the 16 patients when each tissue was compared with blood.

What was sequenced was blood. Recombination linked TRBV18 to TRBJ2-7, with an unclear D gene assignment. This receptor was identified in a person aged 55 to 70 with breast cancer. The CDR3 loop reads CASSSAPGGLDYEQYF. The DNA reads TGTGCCAGCTCATCCGCCCCGGGCGGCCTTGACTACGAGCAGTACTTC. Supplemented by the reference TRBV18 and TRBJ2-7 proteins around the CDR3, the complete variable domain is NAGVMQNPRHLVRRRGQEARLRCSPMKGHSHVYWYRQLPEEGLKFMVYLQKENIIDESGMPKERFSAEFPKEGPSILRIQQVVRGDSAAYFCASSSAPGGLDYEQYFGPGTRLTVT.